The sample holds many counts of the clone carrying this T cell receptor (beta chain). Preparation of the TCRbeta library involved a method that used unique molecular identifiers. TCRdb used MiXCR to reprocess the PCR reads, holding one entry per CDR3 protein. This sample has around 440,000 distinct CDR3 sequences, with 8% to 11% found just once. This sample was taken from a study of T-cell reconstitution after alpha-beta-depleted transplantation in children. V trimming: 2 bases; J trimming: 2 bases; junction bases outside the gene matches: 8. The CDR3 loop spans 17 amino acids. Germline loops: CDR1 MNHEY, CDR2 SMNVEV (reference sequence).

V and J are TRBV27 and TRBJ2-1; TRBD2 matches 8 bases. The source material was PBMCs, sampled before TCRalphabeta/CD19-depleted stem cell transplant. The source is a child aged 2-9 years with inherited bone marrow failure, due to receive a stem cell transplant. DNA of the CDR3: TGTGCCAGCAGTTTACCGTGGAGCGGGAGCCCCTACAATGAGCAGTTCTTC. Protein sequence: CASSLPWSGSPYNEQFF.